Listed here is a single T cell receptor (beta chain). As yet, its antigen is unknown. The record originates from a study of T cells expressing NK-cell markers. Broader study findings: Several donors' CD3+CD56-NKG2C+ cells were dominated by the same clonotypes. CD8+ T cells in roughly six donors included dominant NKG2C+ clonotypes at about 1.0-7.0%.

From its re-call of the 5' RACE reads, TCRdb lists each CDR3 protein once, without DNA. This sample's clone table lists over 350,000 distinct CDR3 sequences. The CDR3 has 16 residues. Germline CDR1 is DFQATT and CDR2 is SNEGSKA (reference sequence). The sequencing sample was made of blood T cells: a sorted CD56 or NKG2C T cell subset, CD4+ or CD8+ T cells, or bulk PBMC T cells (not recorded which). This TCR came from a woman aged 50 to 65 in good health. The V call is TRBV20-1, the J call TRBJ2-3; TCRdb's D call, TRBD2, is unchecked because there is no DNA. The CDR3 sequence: CSASVDSVFFADTQYF.